The rows below give T cell receptor beta chains drawn from one sample of a study of post-analysis software for immune sequencing data. One entry per CDR3 protein results from TCRdb running MiXCR on the PCR reads. The table lists under 200,000 distinct CDR3 sequences, 30% to 45% of them singletons, with 25% to 35% in the top ten. The material was blood, obtained after autologous hematopoietic stem cell transplantation. The receptors shown here come from a girl aged 5 to 17 with multiple sclerosis. The CDR3 runs from the conserved cysteine through the conserved F or W. The D gene is left open where the match is weak. Size tells how often a clone was seen (once, few, many) or the class of an expanded clone, and some rows leave it out.

j_gene	v_gene	abundance	d_gene	CDR3nt	CDR3aa
TRBJ2-4	TRBV20-1	few	TRBD2	TGCAGTGCCCAATCCGCGGGAGGGAGAAACATTCAGTACTTC	CSAQSAGGRNIQYF
TRBJ1-1	TRBV4-3	NA	NA	TGCGCCAGCAGCCAAGCAACGAAGAACACTGAAGCTTTCTTT	CASSQATKNTEAFF
TRBJ2-1	TRBV25-1	NA	NA	TGTGCCAGCAGTGAATATCTGAGTTCCTACAATGAGCAGTTCTTC	CASSEYLSSYNEQFF
TRBJ2-7	TRBV20-1	few	TRBD2	TGCAGAAGGACTAGCGGGCCAAGCTCCTACGAGCAGTACTTC	CRRTSGPSSYEQYF
TRBJ2-7	TRBV5-1	few	TRBD2	TGCGCCAGCAGCATACCGACTAGCAGAGGCGAGCAGTACTTC	CASSIPTSRGEQYF
TRBJ2-3	TRBV14	NA	TRBD2	TGTGCCAGCAGCCCCGGACTAGCGGGAGCGGTCGGCGCAGATACGCAGTATTTT	CASSPGLAGAVGADTQYF
TRBJ1-2	TRBV12-3/TRBV12-4	few	NA	TGTGCCAGCAGTCCAAATCACTATGGCTACACCTTC	CASSPNHYGYTF
TRBJ2-1	TRBV12-3/TRBV12-4	few	TRBD2	TGTGCCAGCAGTTTAGGGACTAGCGGAGCCAATGAGCAGTTCTTC	CASSLGTSGANEQFF
TRBJ2-7	TRBV4-2	NA	TRBD2	TGTGCCAGCAGCCGCACTAGCGGAGAGTACAATGAGCAGTACTTC	CASSRTSGEYNEQYF
TRBJ1-1	TRBV5-1	NA	TRBD1	TGCGCCAGCAGCTTGGCCAGGGGGCATCCCACTGAAGCTTTCTTT	CASSLARGHPTEAFF
TRBJ2-3	TRBV5-1	NA	TRBD2	TGCGCCAGCAGCTGGACTAGCGGGAGGGATACGCAGTATTTT	CASSWTSGRDTQYF
TRBJ2-1	TRBV5-1	NA	NA	TGCGCCAGCAGCTTGGAGTCATTGGCGGACCCCCTATGGGATGAGCAGTTCTTC	CASSLESLADPLWDEQFF
TRBJ2-1	TRBV6-6	NA	NA	TGTGCCAGCAAAGGTTCTTACAATGAGCAGTTCTTC	CASKGSYNEQFF
TRBJ1-2	TRBV4-2	NA	NA	TGTGCCAGCAGCCAAGATCTGTGGGGAGACTATGGCTACACCTTC	CASSQDLWGDYGYTF
TRBJ2-3	TRBV5-1	NA	NA	TGCGCCAGCAGCTTGCCCGACACTGGACTCGGCACAGATACGCAGTATTTT	CASSLPDTGLGTDTQYF
TRBJ2-1	TRBV14	many	TRBD2	TGTGCCAGCAGCCAGACTAGCGGGAGCTCCTACAATGAGCAGTTCTTC	CASSQTSGSSYNEQFF
TRBJ1-1	TRBV12-3/TRBV12-4	NA	NA	TGTGCCAGCAGCGGTACATGGGAGGCGTCTGAAGCTTTCTTT	CASSGTWEASEAFF
TRBJ2-7	TRBV7-2	few	TRBD2	TGTGCCAGCAGCTTAGTTGCGGGAGTCCGTGACGAGCAGTACTTC	CASSLVAGVRDEQYF
TRBJ2-7	TRBV7-2	NA	TRBD1	TGTGCCAGCAGCCGGACAGGGTACGACGAGCAGTACTTC	CASSRTGYDEQYF
TRBJ2-5	TRBV12-5	NA	NA	TGTGCTAGTGGTCCCGGCCGTCCCGTAGAGACCCAGTACTTC	CASGPGRPVETQYF
TRBJ1-2	TRBV3-1	many	NA	TGTGCCAGCAGCCTGGATACAGGGACCTATGGCTACACCTTC	CASSLDTGTYGYTF
TRBJ2-3	TRBV27	NA	NA	TGTGCCAGCTCCGCCTTAGGGGGGGATACGCAGTATTTT	CASSALGGDTQYF
TRBJ2-5	TRBV20-1	NA	NA	TGCAGTGCGCGGGAAATATACAAAGAGACCCAGTACTTC	CSAREIYKETQYF
TRBJ1-6	TRBV6-1	NA	NA	TGTGCCAGCATCTTAAGCAGCTCCTATAATTCACCCCTCCACTTT	CASILSSSYNSPLHF
TRBJ1-6	TRBV5-5	NA	TRBD1	TGTGCCAGCAGCTTTTCCGGGACAGGGAGCTCACCCCCCCACTTT	CASSFSGTGSSPPHF
TRBJ2-4	TRBV27	NA	NA	TGTGCCAGCAGTTCCACAGGAGTAGCCAAAAACATTCAGTACTTC	CASSSTGVAKNIQYF
TRBJ2-7	TRBV20-1	NA	NA	TGCAGTGCTACCCATTTAGCTTACGAGCAGTACTTC	CSATHLAYEQYF
TRBJ2-5	TRBV9	few	NA	TGTGCCAGCAGCGTAGCTCCTGGACAGCACCAAGAGACCCAGTACTTC	CASSVAPGQHQETQYF
TRBJ2-7	TRBV11-2	few	NA	TGTGCCAGCAGTTACCGTGGGCTAGCGCCCGAGCAGTACTTC	CASSYRGLAPEQYF
TRBJ2-5	TRBV11-2	NA	TRBD1	TGTGCCAGCAGCTGGGACAGGGGCCCGGTTAAAGAGACCCAGTACTTC	CASSWDRGPVKETQYF
TRBJ2-2	TRBV30	few	NA	TGTGCCTGGAGTGTGTTCGGGGTCACCACCGGGGAGCTGTTTTTT	CAWSVFGVTTGELFF
TRBJ1-1	TRBV3-1	NA	NA	TGTGCCAGCAGCCTCTCAGAAACGAACACTGAAGCTTTCTTT	CASSLSETNTEAFF
TRBJ1-5	TRBV6-5	many	TRBD1	TGTGCCAGCAGTGAGACAGGGGGCGCGGATCAGCCCCAGCATTTT	CASSETGGADQPQHF
TRBJ2-3	TRBV6-1	NA	NA	TGTGCCAGCAGTGAAGGGACAGATACGCAGTATTTT	CASSEGTDTQYF
TRBJ1-2	TRBV29-1	NA	NA	TGCAGCGTTGCAGGCGGCTACACCTTC	CSVAGGYTF
TRBJ2-6	TRBV5-1	NA	NA	TGCGCCAGCAGCCCCGTGATCTCTGGGGCCAACGTCCTGACTTTC	CASSPVISGANVLTF
TRBJ2-7	TRBV7-6	NA	TRBD1	TGTGCCAGCAGCCGACAGGGGAACTCGAGGGAGCAGTACTTC	CASSRQGNSREQYF
TRBJ2-3	TRBV10-2	NA	TRBD2	TGCGCCAGCAGTAGGAGACTAGCGGGAGAGACAGATACGCAGTATTTT	CASSRRLAGETDTQYF
TRBJ2-3	TRBV29-1	NA	NA	TGCAGCGCCCAAGCTTGGGGCGACACAGATACGCAGTATTTT	CSAQAWGDTDTQYF
TRBJ1-5	TRBV20-1	few	NA	TGCAGTGCTAGCCGGGGGACGTTCAATGTGCCCCAGCATTTT	CSASRGTFNVPQHF
TRBJ2-1	TRBV7-6	few	TRBD2	TGTGCCAGCAGCATTCTAGCGGGAGATTGGCATGAGCAGTTCTTC	CASSILAGDWHEQFF
TRBJ2-1	TRBV7-9	NA	NA	TGTGCCAGCAGCACCGGGACTCTACTCAATGAGCAGTTCTTC	CASSTGTLLNEQFF
TRBJ2-2	TRBV6-2/TRBV6-3	NA	NA	TGTGCCAGCACCGCGAGAGGTCAGGATAGTAGCGGGGAGCTGTTTTTT	CASTARGQDSSGELFF
TRBJ1-5	TRBV29-1	NA	TRBD1	TGCAGCGTAAAAACAGGGGGAGGTAGCAATCAGCCCCAGCATTTT	CSVKTGGGSNQPQHF
TRBJ2-7	TRBV27	few	TRBD2	TGTGCCAGCAGTTTAGGGGGACTACCCTACGAGCAGTACTTC	CASSLGGLPYEQYF
TRBJ2-1	TRBV7-2	few	TRBD2	TGTGCCAGCAGCTTAACTCCTAGCGGGAGTGTCGGCAATGAGCAGTTCTTC	CASSLTPSGSVGNEQFF
TRBJ1-4	TRBV12-3/TRBV12-4	many	NA	TGTGCCAGCAGTTTGGCAGGGGTTGAAAAACTGTTTTTT	CASSLAGVEKLFF
TRBJ2-7	TRBV6-6	many	NA	TGTGCCAGCAGTTACCCGGACAGTACCTACGAGCAGTACTTC	CASSYPDSTYEQYF
TRBJ2-5	TRBV20-1	NA	NA	TGCAGTGCTAGGGCCAGGGAGGCAGAGACCCAGTACTTC	CSARAREAETQYF
TRBJ2-7	TRBV4-3	NA	TRBD2	TGCGCCAGCAGCCAATACCGACTAGCGGGAGCTCAGGACGAGCAGTACTTC	CASSQYRLAGAQDEQYF
TRBJ1-2	TRBV7-3	few	NA	TGTGCCAGCAGCTCCGAGAACGGGACCGATGGCTACACCTTC	CASSSENGTDGYTF